What follows are 27 T cell receptor beta chains derived from one specimen sequenced in a study of blood T cell repertoires in COVID-19. Some clones are missing from TCRdb's copy, which holds only in-frame ones; the method was immunoSEQ multiplex PCR. Seen here are about 300,000 clones, around 90% observed once, and the top ten hold less than 2.5%. The sample was peripheral blood. These receptors were obtained from a man between 18 and 29 years old with active or convalescent COVID-19.

The chain recombines TRBV2 with TRBJ2-7; 10 bases are a match to TRBD2. The CDR3 is 14 amino acids. V lost 10 bases to trimming and J lost 2 bases; unmatched junction nucleotides: 8. CDR1 and CDR2 (germline): SNHLY, FYNNEI. CDR3 residues: CAKPSGGVTYEQYF. CDR3 DNA: TGTGCCAAACCGAGCGGGGGGGTTACCTACGAGCAGTACTTC.

This sequence joins TRBV11-1 and TRBJ2-5; 9 nucleotides align to TRBD2. Germline V gene data show CDR1 as SGHAT and CDR2 as FQDESV (reference sequence). The V gene end was trimmed by 6 bases and the J gene end by 5 bases; junction bases not matched to a gene: 7. CDR3 length equals 14 residues. CDR3 nucleotides: TGTGCCAGCAGAACTGCGGGAGGGCCGGAGACCCAGTACTTC. Translated: CASRTAGGPETQYF. Complete variable domain (other parts from reference TRBV11-1 and TRBJ2-5): EAEVAQSPRYKITEKSQAVAFWCDPISGHATLYWYRQILGQGPELLVQFQDESVVDDSQLPKDRFSAERLKGVDSTLKIQPAELGDSAMYLCASRTAGGPETQYFGPGTRLLVL.

J is TRBJ1-4 and V is TRBV11-2, with 8 positions matching TRBD1. J gave up 6 bases and V 2 bases, and 5 bases lay outside the gene matches. The germline CDR1 and CDR2 sequences are SGHAT and FQNNGV. The CDR3 is 15 amino acids. The CDR3: CASSLHTGGDEKLFF. The CDR3 bases are TGTGCCAGCAGCTTACACACAGGGGGGGATGAAAAACTGTTTTTT. Together with reference TRBV11-2 and TRBJ1-4, the CDR3 gives the full variable domain: EAGVAQSPRYKIIEKRQSVAFWCNPISGHATLYWYQQILGQGPKLLIQFQNNGVVDDSQLPKDRFSAERLKGVDSTLKIQPAKLEDSAVYLCASSLHTGGDEKLFFGSGTQLSVL.

The chain uses TRBV29-1 and TRBJ2-1; D is possibly TRBD1 (5 bases). V lost 2 bases to trimming and J lost 7 bases, with 12 bases between them. The CDR3 sequence is 13 residues long. The germline V gene encodes CDR1 SQVTM and CDR2 ANQGSEA. This CDR3 is CSVERGSENEQFF. In nucleotides, the CDR3 is TGCAGCGTTGAAAGGGGCAGTGAGAATGAGCAGTTCTTC.

The V and J genes are TRBV7-9 and TRBJ1-2, with D maybe TRBD1 (6 bases). CDR1 is SEHNR, CDR2 FQNEAQ, per germline (reference sequence). V was pared by 5 bases and J by 0 bases, with 19 bases between. The CDR3 is 17 amino acids. CDR3 sequence: CASSLAPFGQPNYGYTF. The CDR3, as DNA: TGTGCCAGCAGCCTTGCCCCGTTCGGACAGCCTAACTATGGCTACACCTTC.

The chain links TRBV6-2 or TRBV6-3 to TRBJ1-2; D possibly corresponds to TRBD1 (6 bases). Germline CDR1 MNHEY, CDR2 SVGEGT. CDR3 length equals 15 residues. Trimming removed 6 bases from V and 3 bases from J, with 17 bases in between. The DNA of the CDR3 is TGTGCCAGCAGCCTCTCCCAGGGGACCCACTATGGCTACACCTTC. Its translation: CASSLSQGTHYGYTF.

The chain combines TRBV7-9 with TRBJ2-5, with D tentatively TRBD2 (6 bases). Germline V gene sequence: CDR1 SEHNR, CDR2 FQNEAQ (reference sequence). V lost 2 bases to trimming and J lost 5 bases, with 15 bases between them. There are 15 residues in the CDR3. The chain's CDR3 is CASSLFGGSEETQYF. CDR3 DNA sequence: TGTGCCAGCAGCTTATTTGGGGGGTCTGAGGAGACCCAGTACTTC. Combining the CDR3 with reference TRBV7-9 and TRBJ2-5 gives the whole variable domain DTGVSQNPRHKITKRGQNVTFRCDPISEHNRLYWYRQTLGQGPEFLTYFQNEAQLEKSRLLSDRFSAERPKGSFSTLEIQRTEQGDSAMYLCASSLFGGSEETQYFGPGTRLLVL.

The chain combines TRBV5-4 with TRBJ2-2, with D tentatively TRBD1 (6 bases). The CDR3 has 15 residues. From germline, CDR1 is SGHNT and CDR2 YYREEE (reference sequence). Trimming shortened V by 4 bases and J by 0 bases, and 10 bases separated the two germline ends. CDR3 DNA sequence: TGTGCCAGCAGCCACAGGGCTTCGAACACCGGGGAGCTGTTTTTT. This translates into CASSHRASNTGELFF.

This chain uses TRBV3-1 (or the pseudogene TRBV3-2) with TRBJ2-1; D possibly corresponds to TRBD2 (6 bases). This CDR3 is 17 amino acids long. Germline V gene data show CDR1 as LGHDT and CDR2 as YNNKEL (reference sequence). V dropped 3 bases and J dropped 0 bases, with 15 bases sitting between them. As DNA, the CDR3 is TGTGCCAGCAGCCATACGCCGGGGGTCGGCTCCTACAATGAGCAGTTCTTC. Translated, it gives CASSHTPGVGSYNEQFF.

The chain has TRBV19 and TRBJ1-2, with D unclear. The germline V and J ends were trimmed by 9 bases and 6 bases, with 8 bases remaining between them. There are 10 residues in the CDR3. Germline V CDR1 and CDR2: LNHDA, SQIVND (reference sequence). Here the CDR3 reads CASFPDGYTF. The CDR3 coding sequence is TGTGCCAGCTTTCCAGATGGCTACACCTTC.

This chain uses TRBV29-1 with TRBJ2-6; D uncertain. This CDR3 comprises 15 residues. V was cut by 6 bases and J by 0 bases, with 12 bases left in between. Germline V gives CDR1 SQVTM, CDR2 ANQGSEA. CDR3 loop: CSVRDPPSGANVLTF. In DNA, the CDR3 is TGCAGCGTGAGAGATCCACCCTCTGGGGCCAACGTCCTGACTTTC.

The chain recombines TRBV4-1 with TRBJ1-2; D is possibly TRBD1 (5 bases). V was pared by 5 bases and J by 0 bases, with 13 bases between. This CDR3 is built from 15 residues. Germline assignment: CDR1 MGHRA and CDR2 YSYEKL. DNA of the CDR3: TGCGCCAGCAGCTCACCTCCGACAGCTAACTATGGCTACACCTTC. Its protein product is CASSSPPTANYGYTF.

The chain employs TRBV4-1 and TRBJ2-3; unclear D gene. The V gene's germline CDR1 is MGHRA and CDR2 YSYEKL. V lost 2 bases and J lost 2, with 8 bases in between. The CDR3 is 14 amino acids. The CDR3 DNA reads as TGCGCCAGCAGCCAACCTCTAGTCACAGATACGCAGTATTTT. Protein: CASSQPLVTDTQYF.

The genes are TRBV28 and TRBJ1-2, with D possibly TRBD1 on 5 matching bases. CDR1 MDHEN and CDR2 SYDVKM come from the germline V gene. The CDR3 has 13 amino acids. V was pared by 7 bases and J by 2 bases, with 11 bases between. The CDR3 protein is CASTLTENYGYTF. The CDR3 DNA reads as TGTGCCAGCACCCTGACAGAGAACTATGGCTACACCTTC.

The rearrangement uses TRBV4-1 and TRBJ2-1; 8 nucleotides align to TRBD1. Unmatched junction bases numbered 16, after V lost 3 bases and J lost 9 bases. The CDR3 is made up of 17 amino acids. Germline CDR1 reads MGHRA; CDR2 reads YSYEKL. The CDR3 region is CASSQRQGTGVLREQFF. Here the CDR3 DNA reads TGCGCCAGCAGCCAGCGACAGGGGACCGGGGTCCTTCGTGAGCAGTTCTTC.

The chain uses TRBV28 and TRBJ1-1, with D perhaps TRBD1 (5 bases). Germline V gives CDR1 MDHEN, CDR2 SYDVKM. Trimming took off 0 bases at V and 3 bases at J, with 8 bases between the two ends. CDR3 length equals 14 residues. CDR3 region: CASSLWEGHTEAFF. CDR3 bases: TGTGCCAGCAGTTTATGGGAGGGACACACTGAAGCTTTCTTT.

The chain joins TRBV7-9 to TRBJ2-1; the match to TRBD1 covers 8 bases. The germline gives CDR1 SEHNR, CDR2 FQNEAQ (reference sequence). V trimming: 2 bases; J trimming: 5 bases; junction bases outside the gene matches: 8. This CDR3 contains 16 residues. CDR3 amino acids: CASSLLPGGYHNEQFF. Written as DNA, the CDR3 is TGTGCCAGCAGCTTACTCCCAGGGGGCTACCACAATGAGCAGTTCTTC.

This chain connects TRBV5-1 to TRBJ1-1; D is possibly TRBD1 (5 bases). Germline-derived CDR1 and CDR2 are SGHRS and YFSETQ. V lost 0 bases and J 1 base, leaving 13 bases between the germline ends. The CDR3 has 16 amino acids. The CDR3 here is CASSLVAGRQNTEAFF. Written as DNA, the CDR3 is TGCGCCAGCAGCTTGGTGGCAGGGCGTCAGAACACTGAAGCTTTCTTT.

This CDR3 is CASSPAEGAGEAFF. In DNA form, the CDR3 reads TGTGCCAGCAGCCCGGCCGAGGGGGCTGGTGAAGCTTTCTTT. This chain joins TRBV11-3 and TRBJ1-1; 7 bases are shared with TRBD1. Losses at the gene ends were 5 bases for V and 7 bases for J; bases not matched to a gene: 10. The CDR3 has 14 amino acids. Germline V CDR1 and CDR2: SGHNT, YENEEA.

This clone is a singleton in its sample. V and J are TRBV27 and TRBJ2-1; 8 bases map to TRBD1. After removal of 5 bases from V and 11 bases from J, the junction contained 20 bases not matched to a gene. CDR3 length equals 17 residues. The V gene's germline CDR1 is MNHEY and CDR2 SMNVEV (reference sequence). CDR3 sequence: CASSLRYRDRTQGKQFF. CDR3 nucleotide sequence: TGTGCCAGCAGTCTTCGTTACCGGGACAGGACCCAAGGGAAGCAGTTCTTC.

V gene TRBV4-3 combines with J gene TRBJ1-1; TRBD1 is a possible D gene (5 bases). The CDR3 extends over 15 amino acids. Germline V gene sequence: CDR1 LGHNA, CDR2 YSLEER. V lost 2 bases and J 0 bases, leaving 10 bases between the germline ends. The CDR3 DNA sequence: TGCGCCAGCAGCCAAAGTTGGGGCTTGAACACTGAAGCTTTCTTT. This codes for CASSQSWGLNTEAFF.

A word on this clone: An end of the junction differs from the germline gene, which may be a read error. The chain carries TRBV5-4 and TRBJ2-3, with 14 positions matching TRBD2. The CDR3 sequence is 17 residues long. CDR1 SGHNT and CDR2 YYREEE come from the germline V gene (reference sequence). The DNA of the CDR3 is TGTGCCAGCAGTTTGGGGGGACTAGCGGGAGTCACAGATACGCAGTATTTT. Amino acids: CASSLGGLAGVTDTQYF. Together with reference TRBV5-4 and TRBJ2-3, the CDR3 gives the full variable domain: ETGVTQSPTHLIKTRGQQVTLRCSSQSGHNTVSWYQQALGQGPQFIFQYYREEENGRGNFPPRFSGLQFPNYSSELNVNALELDDSALYLCASSLGGLAGVTDTQYFGPGTRLTVL.

The rearrangement joins TRBV19 to TRBJ2-2; 8 positions agree with TRBD2. The CDR3 totals 20 residues. Trimming cost V 7 bases and J 6 bases; bases outside gene matches: 25. Looked up from germline, CDR1 is LNHDA and CDR2 is SQIVND (reference sequence). The CDR3 loop is CASTSFPGSASGSRAGELFF. The CDR3, as DNA: TGTGCCAGTACCTCCTTTCCGGGCTCCGCCAGCGGGAGTCGCGCCGGGGAGCTGTTTTTT.

V and J are TRBV12-3 or TRBV12-4 and TRBJ1-1; possible D gene TRBD1, 5 bases. V gave up 3 bases and J gave up 4 bases, with 9 bases separating them. The CDR3 extends over 13 amino acids. The CDR3 reads CASSFSGVTEAFF. In DNA, the CDR3 is TGTGCCAGCAGTTTTTCGGGGGTCACTGAAGCTTTCTTT.

The chain couples TRBV5-4 to TRBJ2-3; no definite D call. This CDR3 has 15 amino acids. The V end was cut by 2 bases, the J end by 4 bases, with 14 bases between. From germline, CDR1 is SGHNT and CDR2 YYREEE (reference sequence). The CDR3 sequence is CASSLVASGSDTQYF. The CDR3 DNA reads as TGTGCCAGCAGCTTAGTGGCTAGTGGGTCAGATACGCAGTATTTT.

V is TRBV9 and J is TRBJ1-2; D gene uncertain. This CDR3 comprises 13 residues. In germline, CDR1 is SGDLS, CDR2 YYNGEE. The ends were cut back, 0 bases at V and 8 bases at J, with 11 bases in the middle. CDR3 DNA sequence: TGTGCCAGCAGCGTAGCCGGGAACCGGGGCTACACCTTC. Translation: CASSVAGNRGYTF.

The rearrangement uses TRBV5-5 and TRBJ1-2; D remains unclear. Germline CDR1 is SGHKS and CDR2 is YYEKEE (reference sequence). The CDR3 extends over 15 amino acids. V lost 0 bases to trimming and J lost 1 base, with 10 bases between them. The CDR3 DNA reads as TGTGCCAGCAGCTTGGATGTCTCGTTTAACTATGGCTACACCTTC. Its translation is CASSLDVSFNYGYTF.